A single sample is the source of the 15 T cell receptor beta chains below, sequenced in a study of T cells in Graves' hyperthyroidism and ophthalmopathy. Amplification targeted TCR beta CDR3 regions from RNA transcripts. TCR CDR3 regions were first amplified by RT-PCR with HTBI primers. A single record per CDR3 protein comes from TCRdb applying MiXCR to the multiplex PCR reads. The sample contains roughly 500,000 distinct CDR3 sequences, around 46% of which appear only once. Material: peripheral blood or thyroid tissue (not recorded which). Every receptor here comes from an adult woman with Graves' disease, either hyperthyroidism or ophthalmopathy (not recorded which).

This clonotype was counted many times. The rearrangement links TRBV2 to TRBJ2-3, with TRBD2 identical over 11 bases. V lost 1 base to trimming and J lost 2 bases; unmatched junction nucleotides: 2. The CDR3 sequence is 16 residues long. CDR1 and CDR2 from the germline V gene are SNHLY and FYNNEI. As DNA, the CDR3 is TGTGCCAGCAGTGAAGGACTAGCGGGATTCACAGATACGCAGTATTTT. Its translation: CASSEGLAGFTDTQYF.

This clonotype was counted at least ten times. The chain carries TRBV7-4 and TRBJ1-3; tentatively, D is TRBD1 (6 bases). Per the germline V gene, CDR1 is SGHVT and CDR2 is SQSDAQ. V was shortened by 5 bases and J by 0 bases, with 14 bases between the two germline ends. CDR3 length: 16 amino acids. CDR3 sequence reads: CASSPRTASSGNTIYF. CDR3 in DNA: TGTGCCAGCAGCCCGCGGACAGCCAGCTCTGGAAACACCATATATTTT.

This clonotype was picked up many times. The gene calls are TRBV11-2 and TRBJ1-1, with D possibly being TRBD1 (5 bases). Germline V gene lookup returns CDR1 SGHAT and CDR2 FQNNGV. The CDR3 sequence is 15 residues long. Trimming pared 6 bases from V and 0 bases from J, leaving 14 bases between. The CDR3 spells CASSQGSLVNTEAFF. The CDR3 DNA sequence: TGTGCCAGCAGTCAGGGTTCCTTGGTGAACACTGAAGCTTTCTTT.

The chain recombines TRBV5-5 with TRBJ1-5; no clear D gene. Trimming pared 4 bases from V and 4 bases from J, leaving 15 bases between. CDR3 length equals 15 residues. Germline values: CDR1 SGHKS, CDR2 YYEKEE (reference sequence). The CDR3 DNA reads TGTGCCAGCAGCGGAGCAGGTCCCGCTAATCAGCCCCAGCATTTT. Translated, it gives CASSGAGPANQPQHF.

The chain joins TRBV7-3 to TRBJ1-4; no clear D gene. The CDR3 sequence is 14 residues long. Germline V CDR1 and CDR2: SGHTA, FQGTGA. Trimming cost V 4 bases and J 3 bases, with 9 bases left between them. Here the CDR3 reads CASSYNRANEKLFF. DNA for the CDR3: TGTGCCAGCAGCTACAACCGGGCTAATGAAAAACTGTTTTTT.

This clonotype was seen just once. The rearrangement links TRBV7-9 to TRBJ2-5, with TRBD1 matching 8 bases. After removal of 8 bases from V and 3 bases from J, the junction contained 8 bases not matched to a gene. CDR3 length: 14 residues. Germline lookup yields CDR1 SEHNR and CDR2 FQNEAQ (reference sequence). The CDR3 DNA reads TGTGCCAGCGTCTTGATACAGGGGGAAGAGACCCAGTACTTC. Amino acid sequence: CASVLIQGEETQYF.

This clonotype was observed at least ten times. The chain recombines TRBV14 with TRBJ2-7; unclear D gene. V lost 5 bases to trimming and J lost 3 bases, with 8 bases between them. This CDR3 contains 12 residues. Germline CDR1 and CDR2: SGHDN and FVKESK. The CDR3 sequence: CASSDWDYEQYF. The CDR3 DNA reads as TGTGCCAGCAGCGATTGGGACTACGAGCAGTACTTC.

The V and J genes are TRBV7-2 and TRBJ2-2, with TRBD2 matching 11 bases. Germline V CDR1 and CDR2: SGHTA, FQGNSA. V dropped 5 bases and J dropped 5; count of bases not matched to a gene: 7. The CDR3 runs 16 residues. The CDR3 sequence: CASSVLAGGRTGELFF. In DNA, the CDR3 is TGTGCCAGCAGCGTGCTAGCGGGAGGTCGTACCGGGGAGCTGTTTTTT.

A single count supports this clonotype. The rearrangement links TRBV10-3 to TRBJ1-4, with D perhaps TRBD1 (5 bases). Germline CDR1 is ENHRY and CDR2 is SYGVKD. The ends were cut back, 6 bases at V and 5 bases at J, with 16 bases in the middle. The CDR3 is made up of 15 amino acids. The CDR3 DNA is TGTGCCATCAGCGGGGGTGGCAGCTCAAATGAAAAACTGTTTTTT. Translation: CAISGGGSSNEKLFF.

The V and J genes are TRBV11-2 and TRBJ1-5; D is uncertain. The V end lost 6 bases, the J end lost 7 bases, and 13 bases lay between the germline ends. This CDR3 spans 13 amino acids. Germline V gene data show CDR1 as SGHAT and CDR2 as FQNNGV. CDR3 DNA sequence: TGTGCCAGCAGAACCCAACTGGACCAGCCCCAGCATTTT. Translated: CASRTQLDQPQHF.

The chain employs TRBV7-3 and TRBJ2-7; 8 bases map to TRBD1. The ends lost 6 bases at V and 5 bases at J; junction bases unmatched: 6. Germline V gene data show CDR1 as SGHTA and CDR2 as FQGTGA. This CDR3 is 13 amino acids long. The CDR3 region has the DNA TGTGCCAGCAGTTGGACAGGGAGGAACGAGCAGTACTTC. It codes for CASSWTGRNEQYF.

This clonotype came up once. This rearrangement joins TRBV6-5 to TRBJ2-7, with 8 bases fitting TRBD1. The germline V gene encodes CDR1 MNHEY and CDR2 SVGAGI. The CDR3 covers 16 residues. V trimming: 2 bases; J trimming: 9 bases; junction bases outside the gene matches: 15. DNA for the CDR3: TGTGCCAGCAGTTACCCTACAGGGGGTGAGATACGGGGGCAGTACTTC. This translates into CASSYPTGGEIRGQYF.

The chain couples TRBV29-1 to TRBJ1-5; 8 nucleotides agree with TRBD1. The length of the CDR3 is 15 residues. Germline CDR1 is SQVTM and CDR2 is ANQGSEA. J was trimmed by 2 bases and V by 5 bases; bases with no gene match: 8. The CDR3: CSVSQGADGNQPQHF. The CDR3 bases are TGCAGCGTTTCTCAGGGGGCTGATGGCAATCAGCCCCAGCATTTT.

With regard to this clonotype: It is likely a read error, because the conserved phenylalanine at the end of the CDR3 is missing. This chain connects TRBV10-2 to TRBJ1-6; perhaps TRBD1 as D (5 bases). Germline V gene lookup returns CDR1 WSHSY and CDR2 SAAADI. Trimming took 8 bases from V and 13 from J, leaving 21 bases between them. The CDR3 loop spans 14 amino acids. The CDR3 sequence: CASASGPWRAPLHL. CDR3 coding DNA: TGCGCCAGCGCGTCGGGACCTTGGAGGGCTCCCCTCCACCTT.

This clonotype was found many times. V and J are TRBV20-1 and TRBJ1-5, with a tentative D call TRBD1 (5 bases). The CDR3 runs 14 residues. The V and J ends lost 6 bases and 5 bases respectively, with 17 bases between them. Germline V gene data show CDR1 as DFQATT and CDR2 as SNEGSKA (reference sequence). The CDR3 protein is CSASRGGIDQPQHF. The CDR3 coding sequence is TGCAGTGCCTCGAGGGGCGGAATAGATCAGCCCCAGCATTTT.